This passage covers 20 T cell receptor beta chains from one sample sequenced in a study of blood T cell repertoires in COVID-19 (dated by TCRdb to 2019 to 2021). The library was prepared using the immunoSEQ multiplex PCR assay. The source is immuneACCESS, and TCRdb retained only in-frame sequences with V and J called. Part of the clones is not carried over; for the studies checked, unresolved V genes explain less than half of this, and the remainder is unexplained. Here the sample has about 440,000 clones; roughly 87% occur a single time. Under 2.5% of the sample belongs to the ten largest clones. The specimen was PBMCs or T cells enriched from blood (not recorded which). The origin of the receptors is a woman under 30 with acute COVID-19.

The chain uses TRBV10-1 and TRBJ2-7; 7 positions agree with TRBD2. The V gene end was trimmed by 6 bases and the J gene end by 9 bases; junction bases not matched to a gene: 14. Germline V gene sequence: CDR1 WNHNN, CDR2 SYGVQD (reference sequence). This CDR3 has 14 residues. CDR3 sequence (DNA): TGCGCCAGCAGCGACGGACTAGAGGTCGGTTGGCAGTACTTC. This sequence encodes CASSDGLEVGWQYF.

The V gene is TRBV18, the J gene TRBJ2-5; D ambiguous. Germline V gene sequence: CDR1 KGHSH, CDR2 LQKENI. Trimming cost V 1 base and J 4 bases, with 7 bases left between them. This CDR3 is 13 amino acids long. CDR3 sequence: CASSPRPGETQYF. DNA of the CDR3: TGTGCCAGCTCACCACGCCCGGGAGAGACCCAGTACTTC.

This sequence joins TRBV5-1 and TRBJ1-1, with D perhaps matching TRBD1 (5 bases). V was pared by 4 bases and J by 0 bases, with 13 bases between. The CDR3 loop spans 15 amino acids. Germline CDR1 SGHRS, CDR2 YFSETQ. The CDR3 is CASSPGEPLNTEAFF. The CDR3 nucleotides read TGCGCCAGCAGCCCGGGGGAGCCACTGAACACTGAAGCTTTCTTT. The entire variable domain, with the rest obtained from reference TRBV5-1 and TRBJ1-1, is as follows: KAGVTQTPRYLIKTRGQQVTLSCSPISGHRSVSWYQQTPGQGLQFLFEYFSETQRNKGNFPGRFSGRQFSNSRSEMNVSTLELGDSALYLCASSPGEPLNTEAFFGQGTRLTVV.

The V and J genes are TRBV3-1 (or the pseudogene TRBV3-2) and TRBJ1-5; D is undetermined. The CDR3 runs to 13 residues. Germline CDR1 is LGHDT and CDR2 is YNNKEL (reference sequence). V gave up 4 bases and J gave up 0 bases, with 4 bases separating them. CDR3 protein: CASSLYSNQPQHF. CDR3 sequence (DNA): TGTGCCAGCAGCCTCTATAGCAATCAGCCCCAGCATTTT.

This rearrangement joins TRBV6-1 to TRBJ2-1; D is unclear. The V gene's germline CDR1 is MNHNS and CDR2 SASEGT. The CDR3 length is 14 residues. V was shortened by 0 bases and J by 3 bases, with 6 bases between the two germline ends. For the CDR3, the DNA is TGTGCCAGCAGTGAAGCGTACTACTACAATGAGCAGTTCTTC. Amino acid sequence: CASSEAYYYNEQFF.

This rearrangement joins TRBV11-2 to TRBJ2-1; D gene uncertain. From germline, CDR1 is SGHAT and CDR2 FQNNGV. This CDR3 region has 13 residues. V was clipped by 1 base and J by 8 bases, with 9 bases between them. The CDR3 is CASSLGALDEQFF. Written as DNA, the CDR3 is TGTGCCAGCAGCTTAGGGGCGTTGGATGAGCAGTTCTTC.

J is TRBJ2-4 and V is TRBV5-6; D is perhaps TRBD1 (6 bases). Looked up from germline, CDR1 is SGHDT and CDR2 is YYEEEE. V lost 4 bases and J lost 6, with 11 bases in between. This CDR3 spans 13 amino acids. CDR3 amino acids: CASSPGVGNIQYF. For the CDR3, the DNA is TGTGCCAGCAGCCCAGGGGTGGGAAACATTCAGTACTTC.

The genes are TRBV6-5 and TRBJ2-2, with D tentatively TRBD1 (5 bases). The length of the CDR3 is 16 residues. CDR1 and CDR2 from the germline V gene are MNHEY and SVGAGI. V shed 2 bases and J shed 3 bases, with 13 bases lying between them. CDR3 DNA: TGTGCCAGCAGTTACAGTTTTACAGGACACACCGGGGAGCTGTTTTTT. Translation: CASSYSFTGHTGELFF.

The rearrangement joins TRBV24-1 to TRBJ2-5; 7 bases agree with TRBD1. The CDR3 consists of 12 residues. Germline V gene lookup returns CDR1 KGHDR and CDR2 SFDVKD. Trimming at V came to 5 bases and at J to 5 bases, leaving 1 base not matched to a gene. CDR3 sequence (DNA): TGTGCCACCAGTGCCAGGGGGGAGACCCAGTACTTC. This codes for CATSARGETQYF.

V gene TRBV27 combines with J gene TRBJ2-5; TRBD1 agrees at 10 bases. The V gene's germline CDR1 is MNHEY and CDR2 SMNVEV (reference sequence). The CDR3 is made up of 14 amino acids. Losses at the gene ends were 9 bases for V and 4 bases for J; bases not matched to a gene: 8. CDR3 sequence (DNA): TGTGCCAGTGGGACGGGACAGGGGAGAGAGACCCAGTACTTC. Protein product: CASGTGQGRETQYF.

This sequence joins TRBV5-5 and TRBJ1-1; no reliable D call. Germline V lookup: CDR1 SGHKS, CDR2 YYEKEE (reference sequence). Between the trimmed V and J ends, which lost 1 base and 1 base, there was a span of 8 bases. This CDR3 comprises 14 residues. The CDR3 nucleotides are TGTGCCAGCAGCTTGTCCGAGGGGAACACTGAAGCTTTCTTT. Translating it yields CASSLSEGNTEAFF.

V is TRBV5-1 and J is TRBJ1-1; 8 bases are shared with TRBD1. Trimming removed 4 bases from V and 5 bases from J; junction bases left unmatched: 7. The CDR3 consists of 14 residues. Germline CDR1 SGHRS, CDR2 YFSETQ. As DNA, the CDR3 is TGCGCCAGCAGCCCAGGACAGGGTTGGACTGAAGCTTTCTTT. Translation gives CASSPGQGWTEAFF.

The chain is built from TRBV28 and TRBJ2-7; 13 bases agree with TRBD2. Germline V lookup: CDR1 MDHEN, CDR2 SYDVKM. The J segment lost 1 base and the V segment lost 6 bases, leaving 6 bases of the junction unmatched. The CDR3 runs 16 residues. The CDR3 region is CASSKPGLAGSYEQYF. CDR3 in DNA: TGTGCCAGCAGCAAACCGGGACTAGCGGGATCCTACGAGCAGTACTTC.

In nucleotides, the CDR3 is TGTGCCACCAGCAGAGAGGCGGGGACCGGGGAGCTGTTTTTT. It yields the protein CATSREAGTGELFF. The rearrangement joins TRBV15 to TRBJ2-2, with D perhaps matching TRBD2 (6 bases). V lost 0 bases to trimming and J lost 5 bases, with 7 bases between them. Germline CDR1 and CDR2: LNHNV and YYDKDF (reference sequence). CDR3 length: 14 residues.

This clone was recorded a few times. Different DNA sequences within this sample yield the same CDR3. Written as DNA, the CDR3 is TGTGCCAGCAGTTCAGCCTACGAGCAGTACTTC. Amino acid sequence: CASSSAYEQYF. The V and J genes are TRBV28 and TRBJ2-7; D not resolved. Per the germline V gene, CDR1 is MDHEN and CDR2 is SYDVKM. The CDR3 is made up of 11 amino acids. V lost 4 bases and J 2 bases, leaving 3 bases between the germline ends. Complete variable domain (other parts from reference TRBV28 and TRBJ2-7): DVKVTQSSRYLVKRTGEKVFLECVQDMDHENMFWYRQDPGLGLRLIYFSYDVKMKEKGDIPEGYSVSREKKERFSLILESASTNQTSMYLCASSSAYEQYFGPGTRLTVT.

This chain links TRBV4-1 with TRBJ1-3; D is possibly TRBD1 (6 bases). The germline V gene has CDR1 MGHRA and CDR2 YSYEKL. The length of the CDR3 is 15 residues. Trimming removed 0 bases at V and 4 bases at J, with 10 bases between. CDR3 sequence reads: CASSQDGGGGNTIYF. The CDR3 nucleotides are TGCGCCAGCAGCCAAGATGGGGGGGGCGGAAACACCATATATTTT.

V usage is TRBV7-9 and J usage is TRBJ1-1; no clear D. CDR1 is SEHNR, CDR2 FQNEAQ, per germline (reference sequence). V lost 6 bases, J lost 3 bases, and 8 bases lay in between. This CDR3 is built from 12 residues. Here the CDR3 reads CASSPADTEAFF. Written as DNA, the CDR3 is TGTGCCAGCAGTCCTGCGGACACTGAAGCTTTCTTT.

CDR3 protein: CASSKTPGQLNTEAFF. The CDR3 DNA reads TGTGCCAGTAGTAAAACTCCGGGACAGCTGAACACTGAAGCTTTCTTT. The chain joins TRBV19 to TRBJ1-1; 7 bases align to TRBD1. With V trimmed by 4 bases and J by 0 bases, 8 bases remained unmatched. CDR3 length: 16 amino acids. Germline V lookup: CDR1 LNHDA, CDR2 SQIVND (reference sequence).

For this clone: Distinct nucleotide sequences in the sample also encode this CDR3. CDR3 DNA sequence: TGTGCCTGGAGTCGACAGGGAAATCAGCCCCAGCATTTT. It specifies CAWSRQGNQPQHF. The chain uses TRBV30 and TRBJ1-5, with 7 bases matching TRBD1. Germline lookup yields CDR1 GTSNPN and CDR2 SVGIG (reference sequence). Trimming took 2 bases from V and 4 from J; bases not matched to a gene: 2. CDR3 length: 13 residues.

This chain links TRBV18 with TRBJ1-2; 7 bases line up with TRBD1. The trim removed 3 bases at V and 8 bases at J, leaving 9 bases unmatched. Germline V gene lookup returns CDR1 KGHSH and CDR2 LQKENI. CDR3 length: 14 amino acids. CDR3 nucleotide sequence: TGTGCCAGCTCACCCGGGACAGACAAACCGGGCTACACCTTC. Amino acids: CASSPGTDKPGYTF. The full variable domain, rest sourced from reference TRBV18 and TRBJ1-2, is NAGVMQNPRHLVRRRGQEARLRCSPMKGHSHVYWYRQLPEEGLKFMVYLQKENIIDESGMPKERFSAEFPKEGPSILRIQQVVRGDSAAYFCASSPGTDKPGYTFGSGTRLTVV.